The 14 T cell receptor beta chains in this list originate from one sample, sequenced in a study of T cell responses to AZD1222 COVID-19 vaccine. Measured with immunoSEQ multiplex PCR; TCRdb has only the in-frame clones, and not every one. The repertoire includes some 120,000 clones, 80% to 90% of them detected once, and 3.5% to 5% sits in the top ten. Specimen: peripheral blood, collected on day 0 of MenACWY control vaccination. Receptors originate from an adult in good health.

The J gene is TRBJ2-3, the V gene TRBV5-1, with D perhaps assigned TRBD1 or TRBD2 (5 bases each). Trimming left V 2 bases short and J 1 base short, with 14 bases between. The germline V gene encodes CDR1 SGHRS and CDR2 YFSETQ. This CDR3 comprises 16 residues. The CDR3 is CASSFEGWGRTDTQYF. The CDR3 bases are TGCGCCAGCAGCTTTGAGGGTTGGGGACGCACAGATACGCAGTATTTT.

This clone turned up a few times. V usage is TRBV5-1 and J usage is TRBJ2-7; the D gene is possibly TRBD1 (6 bases). The CDR3 extends over 14 amino acids. The V end was cut by 2 bases, the J end by 0 bases, with 9 bases between. Germline V gives CDR1 SGHRS, CDR2 YFSETQ. CDR3 sequence: CASSLSGVSYEQYF. For the CDR3, the DNA is TGCGCCAGCAGCTTATCAGGGGTCTCCTACGAGCAGTACTTC. Full variable domain (remainder filled in from reference TRBV5-1 and TRBJ2-7): KAGVTQTPRYLIKTRGQQVTLSCSPISGHRSVSWYQQTPGQGLQFLFEYFSETQRNKGNFPGRFSGRQFSNSRSEMNVSTLELGDSALYLCASSLSGVSYEQYFGPGTRLTVT.

This chain connects TRBV11-2 to TRBJ2-3; maybe TRBD2 (5 bases). Trimming took off 5 bases at V and 1 base at J, with 22 bases between the two ends. Germline V gene lookup returns CDR1 SGHAT and CDR2 FQNNGV. This CDR3 contains 18 residues. CDR3 in DNA: TGTGCCAGCAGCCCTCCGAGGGAGCTTTCGTGGGGCACAGATACGCAGTATTTT. Encoded protein: CASSPPRELSWGTDTQYF.

The chain links TRBV5-1 to TRBJ2-7; TRBD1 matches 12 bases. The CDR3 length is 16 residues. Germline V gene data show CDR1 as SGHRS and CDR2 as YFSETQ. V trimming: 0 bases; J trimming: 3 bases; junction bases outside the gene matches: 4. The CDR3 spells CASSLGDRGRIYEQYF. The CDR3 region has the DNA TGCGCCAGCAGCTTGGGGGACAGGGGGCGCATCTACGAGCAGTACTTC.

The chain recombines TRBV19 with TRBJ2-1; maybe TRBD2 (6 bases). The CDR3 loop spans 14 amino acids. Germline V CDR1 and CDR2: LNHDA, SQIVND (reference sequence). The ends were cut back, 6 bases at V and 5 bases at J, with 14 bases in the middle. This chain's CDR3 is CASSARGTDNEQFF. CDR3 DNA: TGTGCCAGTAGCGCCCGGGGGACGGACAATGAGCAGTTCTTC.

The chain has TRBV7-2 and TRBJ2-1; D tentatively reads TRBD1 or TRBD2 (6 bases each). Germline CDR1 reads SGHTA; CDR2 reads FQGNSA. The ends were cut back, 8 bases at V and 5 bases at J, with 13 bases in the middle. The CDR3 covers 13 residues. The CDR3 nucleotides read TGTGCCAGCCGGAGGGGGGTAAACAATGAGCAGTTCTTC. Encoded protein: CASRRGVNNEQFF.

The J gene is TRBJ2-2, the V gene TRBV7-9; D not certain. The CDR3 runs to 12 residues. Germline V CDR1 and CDR2: SEHNR, FQNEAQ (reference sequence). Trimming cost V 3 bases and J 6 bases, with 5 bases left between them. In nucleotides, the CDR3 is TGTGCCAGCAGCTTTACTCCCGGGGAGCTGTTTTTT. Protein product: CASSFTPGELFF.

The rearrangement joins TRBV9 to TRBJ1-2; 9 nucleotides align to TRBD1. Unmatched junction bases numbered 8, after V lost 3 bases and J lost 8 bases. The CDR3 length is 14 residues. The germline V gene has CDR1 SGDLS and CDR2 YYNGEE. CDR3 coding DNA: TGTGCCAGCAGCGGCGGGACAGGGACTTACGGCTACACCTTC. Protein sequence: CASSGGTGTYGYTF.

The rearrangement links TRBV19 to TRBJ2-1; 7 bases fit TRBD1. CDR3 length: 17 amino acids. V lost 5 bases to trimming and J lost 3 bases; unmatched junction nucleotides: 13. CDR1 is LNHDA, CDR2 SQIVND, per germline (reference sequence). The CDR3 DNA follows: TGTGCCAGTAGTTTCCCGGACAGGCTACCTTTCTACAATGAGCAGTTCTTC. It is translated as CASSFPDRLPFYNEQFF. The variable domain in full, completed from reference TRBV19 and TRBJ2-1, reads DGGITQSPKYLFRKEGQNVTLSCEQNLNHDAMYWYRQDPGQGLRLIYYSQIVNDFQKGDIAEGYSVSREKKESFPLTVTSAQKNPTAFYLCASSFPDRLPFYNEQFFGPGTRLTVL.

This rearrangement joins TRBV4-1 to TRBJ1-6; D is unclear. Germline lookup yields CDR1 MGHRA and CDR2 YSYEKL. The V and J ends lost 0 bases and 0 bases respectively, with 18 bases between them. This CDR3 contains 20 residues. CDR3 sequence: CASSQEIVLKGSSYNSPLHF. For the CDR3, the DNA is TGCGCCAGCAGCCAAGAAATCGTCCTGAAAGGGAGCTCCTATAATTCACCCCTCCACTTT.

The rearrangement joins TRBV28 to TRBJ1-1; D gene unclear. The CDR3 has 13 residues. CDR1 and CDR2 (germline): MDHEN, SYDVKM. V lost 7 bases and J lost 4, with 13 bases in between. The CDR3 nucleotides read TGTGCCAGCACCCTCGGTAGTACCACTGAAGCTTTCTTT. Its translation: CASTLGSTTEAFF.

The V call is TRBV18, the J call TRBJ2-3; TRBD2 matches at 12 bases. The CDR3 sequence is 17 residues long. The germline V gene has CDR1 KGHSH and CDR2 LQKENI. Unmatched junction bases numbered 9, after V lost 3 bases and J lost 5 bases. The CDR3 DNA is TGTGCCAGCTCACCTGGGGCTAGCGGGGGGGCCGGAGATACGCAGTATTTT. This translates into CASSPGASGGAGDTQYF. Full variable domain (remainder filled in from reference TRBV18 and TRBJ2-3): NAGVMQNPRHLVRRRGQEARLRCSPMKGHSHVYWYRQLPEEGLKFMVYLQKENIIDESGMPKERFSAEFPKEGPSILRIQQVVRGDSAAYFCASSPGASGGAGDTQYFGPGTRLTVL.

The chain couples TRBV7-2 to TRBJ1-5; maybe TRBD1 (5 bases). The CDR3 totals 15 residues. Germline CDR1 is SGHTA and CDR2 is FQGNSA. Trimming shortened V by 5 bases and J by 3 bases, and 14 bases separated the two germline ends. CDR3 bases: TGTGCCAGCAGCCCAAACCAGGGAAACAATCAGCCCCAGCATTTT. Its translation: CASSPNQGNNQPQHF.

The chain joins TRBV20-1 to TRBJ2-7; D may correspond to TRBD1 or TRBD2 (6 bases each). This CDR3 is 14 amino acids long. The ends were cut back, 3 bases at V and 0 bases at J, with 12 bases in the middle. CDR1 is DFQATT and CDR2 is SNEGSKA in the germline V gene (reference sequence). CDR3 nucleotides: TGCAGTGCTAGTAAGGGGGGACGCTCCTACGAGCAGTACTTC. This translates into CSASKGGRSYEQYF.